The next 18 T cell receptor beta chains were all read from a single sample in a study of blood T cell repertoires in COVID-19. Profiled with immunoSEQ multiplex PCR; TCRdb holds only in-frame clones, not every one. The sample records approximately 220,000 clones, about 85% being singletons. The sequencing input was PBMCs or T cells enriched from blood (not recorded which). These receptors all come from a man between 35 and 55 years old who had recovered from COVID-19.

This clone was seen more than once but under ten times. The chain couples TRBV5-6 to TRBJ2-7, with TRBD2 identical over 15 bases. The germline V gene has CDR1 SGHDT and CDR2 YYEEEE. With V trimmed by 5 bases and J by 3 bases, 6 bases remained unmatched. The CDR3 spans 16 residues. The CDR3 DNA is TGTGCCAGCAGACCGGGACTAGCGGGAGGACTCTACGAGCAGTACTTC. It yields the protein CASRPGLAGGLYEQYF.

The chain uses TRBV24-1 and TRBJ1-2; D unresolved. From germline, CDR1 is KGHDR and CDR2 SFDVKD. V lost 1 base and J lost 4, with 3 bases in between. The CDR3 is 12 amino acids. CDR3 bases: TGTGCCACCAGTGATTTTATCTATGGCTACACCTTC. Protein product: CATSDFIYGYTF.

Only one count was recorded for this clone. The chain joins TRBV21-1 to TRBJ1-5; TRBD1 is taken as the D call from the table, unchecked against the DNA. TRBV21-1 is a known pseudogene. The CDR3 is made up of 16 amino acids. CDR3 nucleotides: TGTGCCAGCAGCAAAGCCCACAGCTATAGCAATCAGCCCCAGCATTTT. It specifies CASSKAHSYSNQPQHF.

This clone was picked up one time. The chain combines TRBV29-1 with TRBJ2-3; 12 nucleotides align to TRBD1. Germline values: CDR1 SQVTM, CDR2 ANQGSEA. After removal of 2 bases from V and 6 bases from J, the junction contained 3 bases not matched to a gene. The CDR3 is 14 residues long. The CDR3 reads CSVEPGQGADTQYF. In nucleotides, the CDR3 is TGCAGCGTTGAACCGGGACAGGGGGCCGATACGCAGTATTTT.

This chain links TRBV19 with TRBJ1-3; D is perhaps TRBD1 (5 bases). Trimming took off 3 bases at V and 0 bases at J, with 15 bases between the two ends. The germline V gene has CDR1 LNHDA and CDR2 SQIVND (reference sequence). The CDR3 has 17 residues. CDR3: CASSIGAGSASGNTIYF. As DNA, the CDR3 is TGTGCCAGTAGTATTGGTGCAGGGTCGGCCTCTGGAAACACCATATATTTT. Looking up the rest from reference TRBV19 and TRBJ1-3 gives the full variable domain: DGGITQSPKYLFRKEGQNVTLSCEQNLNHDAMYWYRQDPGQGLRLIYYSQIVNDFQKGDIAEGYSVSREKKESFPLTVTSAQKNPTAFYLCASSIGAGSASGNTIYFGEGSWLTVV.

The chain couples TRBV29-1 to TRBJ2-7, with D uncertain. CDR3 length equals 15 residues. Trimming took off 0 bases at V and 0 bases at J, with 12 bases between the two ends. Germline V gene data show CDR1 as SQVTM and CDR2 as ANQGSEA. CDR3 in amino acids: CSVEDRTYDSYEQYF. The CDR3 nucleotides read TGCAGCGTTGAAGACCGAACATACGACTCCTACGAGCAGTACTTC.

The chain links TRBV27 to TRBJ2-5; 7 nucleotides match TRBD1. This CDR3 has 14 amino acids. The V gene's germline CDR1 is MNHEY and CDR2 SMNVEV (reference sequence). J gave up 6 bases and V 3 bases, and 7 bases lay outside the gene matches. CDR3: CASSLKGAVKTQYF. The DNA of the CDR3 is TGTGCCAGCAGTTTGAAGGGGGCCGTGAAGACCCAGTACTTC.

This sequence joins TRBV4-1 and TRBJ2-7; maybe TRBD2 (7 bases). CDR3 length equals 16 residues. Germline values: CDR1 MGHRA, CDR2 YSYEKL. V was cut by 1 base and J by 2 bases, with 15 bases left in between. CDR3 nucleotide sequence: TGCGCCAGCAGCCAAGGGGGGGCTAGCGGACCCTACGAGCAGTACTTC. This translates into CASSQGGASGPYEQYF.

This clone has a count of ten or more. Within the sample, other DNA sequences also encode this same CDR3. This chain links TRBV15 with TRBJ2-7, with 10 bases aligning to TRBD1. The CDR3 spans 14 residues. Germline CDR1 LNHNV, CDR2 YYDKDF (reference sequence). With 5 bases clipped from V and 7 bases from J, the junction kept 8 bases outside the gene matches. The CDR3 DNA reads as TGTGCCACCAGCGGGACAGGGGCCGAGAGGGAGCAGTACTTC. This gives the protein CATSGTGAEREQYF.

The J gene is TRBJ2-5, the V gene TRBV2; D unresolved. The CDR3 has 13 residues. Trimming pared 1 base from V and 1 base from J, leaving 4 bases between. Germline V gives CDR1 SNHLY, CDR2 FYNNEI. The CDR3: CASSEGSQETQYF. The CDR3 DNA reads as TGTGCCAGCAGTGAAGGGAGCCAAGAGACCCAGTACTTC.

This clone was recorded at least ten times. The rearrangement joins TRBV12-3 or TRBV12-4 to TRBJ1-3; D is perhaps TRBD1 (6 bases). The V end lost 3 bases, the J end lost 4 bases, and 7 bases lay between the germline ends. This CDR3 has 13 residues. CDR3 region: CASSFGTGNTIYF. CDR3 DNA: TGTGCCAGCAGTTTTGGGACAGGAAACACCATATATTTT.

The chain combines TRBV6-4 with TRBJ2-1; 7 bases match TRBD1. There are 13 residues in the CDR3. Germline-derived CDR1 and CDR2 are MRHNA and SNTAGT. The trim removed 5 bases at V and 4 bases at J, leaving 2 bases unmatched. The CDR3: CASSLDRYNEQFF. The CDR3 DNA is TGTGCCAGCAGTCTGGACAGGTACAATGAGCAGTTCTTC.

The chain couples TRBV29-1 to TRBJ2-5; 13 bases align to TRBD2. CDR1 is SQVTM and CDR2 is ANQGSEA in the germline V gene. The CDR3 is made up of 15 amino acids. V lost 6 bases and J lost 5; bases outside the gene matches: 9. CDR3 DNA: TGCAGCGTCTTCGGACTAGCGGGAGCAAGGGAGACCCAGTACTTC. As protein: CSVFGLAGARETQYF.

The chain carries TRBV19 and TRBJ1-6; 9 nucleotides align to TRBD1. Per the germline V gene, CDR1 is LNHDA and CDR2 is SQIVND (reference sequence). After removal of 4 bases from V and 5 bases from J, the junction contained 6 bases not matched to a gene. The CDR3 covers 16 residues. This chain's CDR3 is CASSTRTGANNSPLHF. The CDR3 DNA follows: TGTGCCAGTAGTACTAGGACAGGGGCAAATAATTCACCCCTCCACTTT.

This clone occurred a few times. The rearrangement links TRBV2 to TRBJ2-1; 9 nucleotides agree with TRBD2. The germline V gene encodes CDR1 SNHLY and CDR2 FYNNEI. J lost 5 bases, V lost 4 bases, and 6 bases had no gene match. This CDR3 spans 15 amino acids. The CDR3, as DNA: TGTGCCAGCAGTGCGACTAGCGGAGCCCACAATGAGCAGTTCTTC. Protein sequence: CASSATSGAHNEQFF.

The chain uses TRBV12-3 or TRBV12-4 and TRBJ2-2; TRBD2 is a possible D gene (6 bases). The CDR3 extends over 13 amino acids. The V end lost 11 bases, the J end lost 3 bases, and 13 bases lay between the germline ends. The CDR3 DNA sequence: TGTGCCTATATGCGGGAAGACACCGGGGAGCTGTTTTTT. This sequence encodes CAYMREDTGELFF.

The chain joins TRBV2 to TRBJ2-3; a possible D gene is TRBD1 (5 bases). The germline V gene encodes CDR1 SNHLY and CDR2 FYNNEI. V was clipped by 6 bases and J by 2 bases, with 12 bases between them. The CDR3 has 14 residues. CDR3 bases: TGTGCCAGCAGCCCAGGGCAGCTCACAGATACGCAGTATTTT. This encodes CASSPGQLTDTQYF.

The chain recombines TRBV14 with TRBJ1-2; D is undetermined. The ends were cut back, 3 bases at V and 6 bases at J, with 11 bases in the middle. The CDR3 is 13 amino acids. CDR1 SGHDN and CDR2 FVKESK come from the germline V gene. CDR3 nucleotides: TGTGCCAGCAGCCATTTGCGAGACAATGGCTACACCTTC. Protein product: CASSHLRDNGYTF.